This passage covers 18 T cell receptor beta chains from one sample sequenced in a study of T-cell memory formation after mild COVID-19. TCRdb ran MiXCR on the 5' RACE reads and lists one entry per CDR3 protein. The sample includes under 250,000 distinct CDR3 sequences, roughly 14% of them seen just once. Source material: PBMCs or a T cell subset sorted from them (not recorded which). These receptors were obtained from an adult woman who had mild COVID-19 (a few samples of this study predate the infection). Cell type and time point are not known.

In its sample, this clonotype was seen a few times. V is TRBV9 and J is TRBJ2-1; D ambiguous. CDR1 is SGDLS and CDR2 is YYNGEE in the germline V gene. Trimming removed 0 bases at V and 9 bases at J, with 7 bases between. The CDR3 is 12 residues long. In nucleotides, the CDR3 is TGTGCCAGCAGCGTAGGGAAGGGTGAGCAGTTCTTC. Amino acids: CASSVGKGEQFF.

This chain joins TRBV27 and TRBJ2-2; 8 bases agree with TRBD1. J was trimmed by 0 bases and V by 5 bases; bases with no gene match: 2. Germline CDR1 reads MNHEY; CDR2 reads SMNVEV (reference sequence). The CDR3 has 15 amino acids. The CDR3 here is CASSPTGANTGELFF. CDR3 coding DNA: TGTGCCAGCAGTCCGACAGGGGCGAACACCGGGGAGCTGTTTTTT.

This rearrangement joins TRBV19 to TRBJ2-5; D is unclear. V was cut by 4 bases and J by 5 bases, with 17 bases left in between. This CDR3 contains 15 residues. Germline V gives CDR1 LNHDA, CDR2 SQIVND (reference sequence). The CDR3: CASSTSRAGRETQYF. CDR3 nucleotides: TGTGCCAGTAGTACATCTAGGGCAGGACGGGAGACCCAGTACTTC.

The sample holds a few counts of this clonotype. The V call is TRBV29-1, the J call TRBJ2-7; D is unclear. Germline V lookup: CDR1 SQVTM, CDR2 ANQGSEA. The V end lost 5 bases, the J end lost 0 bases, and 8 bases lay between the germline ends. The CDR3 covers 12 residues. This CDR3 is CSVLYSSYEQYF. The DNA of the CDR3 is TGCAGCGTTTTGTACAGCTCCTACGAGCAGTACTTC.

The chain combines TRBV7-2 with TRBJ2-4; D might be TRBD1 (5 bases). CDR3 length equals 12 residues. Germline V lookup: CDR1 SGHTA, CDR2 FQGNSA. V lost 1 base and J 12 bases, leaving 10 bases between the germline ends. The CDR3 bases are TGTGCCAGCAGCTTAGGAAGACAGTATCAGTACTTC. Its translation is CASSLGRQYQYF.

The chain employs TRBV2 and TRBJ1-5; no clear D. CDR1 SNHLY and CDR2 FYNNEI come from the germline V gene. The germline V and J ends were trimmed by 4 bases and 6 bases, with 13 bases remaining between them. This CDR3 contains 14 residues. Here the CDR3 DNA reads TGTGCCAGCAGTGCGTTCCGTTTACTTCAGCCCCAGCATTTT. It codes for CASSAFRLLQPQHF.

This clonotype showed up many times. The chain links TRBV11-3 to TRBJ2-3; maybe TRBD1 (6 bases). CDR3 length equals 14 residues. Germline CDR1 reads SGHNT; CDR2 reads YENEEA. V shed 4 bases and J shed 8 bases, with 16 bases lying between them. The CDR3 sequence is CASSSDTIGGTQYF. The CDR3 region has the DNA TGTGCCAGCAGCTCGGACACTATAGGGGGTACGCAGTATTTT.

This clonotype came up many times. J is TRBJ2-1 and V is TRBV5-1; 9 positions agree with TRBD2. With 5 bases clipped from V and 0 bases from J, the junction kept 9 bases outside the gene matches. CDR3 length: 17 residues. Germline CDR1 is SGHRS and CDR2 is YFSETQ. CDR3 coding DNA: TGCGCCAGCAGTCGAGAAGCGGGGGGCCCCTCCTACAATGAGCAGTTCTTC. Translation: CASSREAGGPSYNEQFF.

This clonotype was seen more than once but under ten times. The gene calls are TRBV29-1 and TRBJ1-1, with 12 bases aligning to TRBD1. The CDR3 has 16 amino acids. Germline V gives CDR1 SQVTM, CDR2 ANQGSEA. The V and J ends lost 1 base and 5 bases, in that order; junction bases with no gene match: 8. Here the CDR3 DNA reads TGCAGCGTTGAAGGGGGACAGGGGGCAATGTATACTGAAGCTTTCTTT. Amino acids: CSVEGGQGAMYTEAFF.

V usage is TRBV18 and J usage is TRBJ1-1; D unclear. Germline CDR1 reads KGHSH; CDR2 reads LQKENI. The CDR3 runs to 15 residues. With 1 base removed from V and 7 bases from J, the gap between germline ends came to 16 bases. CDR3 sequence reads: CASSPLGAGGFEAFF. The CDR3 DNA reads TGTGCCAGCTCACCACTAGGTGCTGGTGGCTTTGAAGCTTTCTTT.

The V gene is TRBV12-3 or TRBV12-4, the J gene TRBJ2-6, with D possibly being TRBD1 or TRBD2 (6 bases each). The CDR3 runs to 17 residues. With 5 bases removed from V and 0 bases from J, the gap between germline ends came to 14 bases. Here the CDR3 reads CASSLQGGSSGANVLTF. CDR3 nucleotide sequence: TGTGCCAGCAGTCTACAAGGGGGGTCCTCTGGGGCCAACGTCCTGACTTTC.

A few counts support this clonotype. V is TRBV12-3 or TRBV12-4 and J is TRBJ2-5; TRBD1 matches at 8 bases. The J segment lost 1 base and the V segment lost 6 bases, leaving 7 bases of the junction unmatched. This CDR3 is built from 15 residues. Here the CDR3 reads CASREYGQGQETQYF. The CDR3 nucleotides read TGTGCCAGCAGAGAATACGGACAGGGCCAAGAGACCCAGTACTTC.

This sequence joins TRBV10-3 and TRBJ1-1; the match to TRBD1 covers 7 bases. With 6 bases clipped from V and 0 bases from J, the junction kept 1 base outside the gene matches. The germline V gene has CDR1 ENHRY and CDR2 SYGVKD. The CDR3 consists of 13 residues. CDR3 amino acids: CAIRTGMNTEAFF. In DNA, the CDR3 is TGTGCCATCAGGACAGGGATGAACACTGAAGCTTTCTTT.

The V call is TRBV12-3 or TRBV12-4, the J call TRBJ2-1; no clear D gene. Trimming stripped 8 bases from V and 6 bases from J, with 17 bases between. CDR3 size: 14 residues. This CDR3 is CASGRLNLGNEQFF. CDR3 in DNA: TGTGCCAGCGGCCGACTCAACCTGGGCAATGAGCAGTTCTTC.

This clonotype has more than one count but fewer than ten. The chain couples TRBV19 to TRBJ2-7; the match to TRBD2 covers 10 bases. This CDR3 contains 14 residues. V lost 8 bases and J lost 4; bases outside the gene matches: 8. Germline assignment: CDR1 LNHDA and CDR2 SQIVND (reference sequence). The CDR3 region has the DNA TGTGCCAGTGGACGGACTAGCGGAGATTACGAGCAGTACTTC. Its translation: CASGRTSGDYEQYF.

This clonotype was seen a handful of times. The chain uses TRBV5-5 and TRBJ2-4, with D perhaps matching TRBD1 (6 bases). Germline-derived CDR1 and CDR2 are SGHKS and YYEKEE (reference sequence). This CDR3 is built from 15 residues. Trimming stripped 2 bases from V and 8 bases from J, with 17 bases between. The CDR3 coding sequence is TGTGCCAGCAGCTTCTTTGCCGGGACATCAGACATTCAGTACTTC. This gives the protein CASSFFAGTSDIQYF.

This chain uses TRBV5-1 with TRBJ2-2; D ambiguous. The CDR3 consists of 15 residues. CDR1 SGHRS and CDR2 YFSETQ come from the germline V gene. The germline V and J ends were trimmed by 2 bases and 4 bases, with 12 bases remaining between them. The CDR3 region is CASSFITVTTGELFF. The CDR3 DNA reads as TGCGCCAGCAGCTTTATCACGGTGACCACCGGGGAGCTGTTTTTT.

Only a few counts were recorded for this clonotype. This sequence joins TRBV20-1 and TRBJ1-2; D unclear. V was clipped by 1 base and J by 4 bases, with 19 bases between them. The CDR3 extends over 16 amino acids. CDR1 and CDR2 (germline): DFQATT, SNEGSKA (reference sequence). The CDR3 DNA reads TGCAGTGCTAGAGTTCCACCCAGCGGACCATTCTATGGCTACACCTTC. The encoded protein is CSARVPPSGPFYGYTF.